This is a list of T cell receptor beta chains from one sample in a study of blood T cells in healthy people across ages. TCRdb reprocessed the 5' RACE reads with MiXCR, giving one entry per CDR3 protein. This repertoire shows about 930,000 distinct CDR3 sequences, 25% to 35% found once; its top ten account for roughly a tenth. The same sample was also studied in work on T cells of mothers and their children.

Sequencing input: blood. The origin of the receptors is a middle-aged woman in good health. CDR3s include the opening cysteine and the closing phenylalanine or tryptophan. A D gene is named only where the DNA matches it firmly. A clone size is listed for some rows: how often the clone was seen (once, few, many), or a class if it is expanded.

d_call clone_size j_call v_call cdr3_nt cdr3_aa
- many TRBJ2-5 TRBV24-1 TGTGCCACCAGTGAAACGACTGGTACGGAGACCCAGTACTTC CATSETTGTETQYF
- - TRBJ2-4 TRBV2 TGTGCCAGCAGCCAGGGATTGATAGCCAAAAACATTCAGTACTTC CASSQGLIAKNIQYF
TRBD1 once TRBJ1-1 TRBV28 TGTGCCAGCAGTTGGACAGGGTCGTACTACACTGAAGCTTTCTTT CASSWTGSYYTEAFF
- few TRBJ1-2 TRBV24-1 TGTGCCACCAGTGACTCACAGGTGAACTATGGCTACACCTTC CATSDSQVNYGYTF
- many TRBJ1-2 TRBV20-1 TGCAGTGCTAGACGACCGGACAGCTATGGCTACACCTTC CSARRPDSYGYTF
- many TRBJ2-5 TRBV7-7 TGTGCTAGCAGCTTTCAGGGGAACCAAGAGACCCAGTACTTC CASSFQGNQETQYF
- - TRBJ2-1 TRBV7-3 TGTGCCAGCAGCTTAGATGCTATCTACAATGAGCAGTTCTTC CASSLDAIYNEQFF
- - TRBJ2-1 TRBV12-3/TRBV12-4 TGTGCCAGCAGTTCCCCCCAGGGGAGCGGGGACTACAATGAGCAGTTCTTC CASSSPQGSGDYNEQFF
TRBD2 few TRBJ2-3 TRBV7-2 TGTGCCAGCAGCCCCCGTCCGGGGGGGCCGAGGGTTGATACGCAGTATTTT CASSPRPGGPRVDTQYF
- - TRBJ2-3 TRBV7-2 TGTGCCAGCAGGGTGTGGGGGGGCAGGTCGGATACGCAGTATTTT CASRVWGGRSDTQYF
- once TRBJ2-3 TRBV4-1 TGCGCCAGCAGCCAAGATAACGAGTACGGGGAGTATGCAGATACGCAGTATTTT CASSQDNEYGEYADTQYF
- - TRBJ1-2 TRBV7-2 TGTGCCAGCAGCTTACGAGAGGGAGAATACACCTTC CASSLREGEYTF
TRBD2 few TRBJ2-4 TRBV7-3 TGTGCCAGCAGCTTAACGGGACTAGCGGGGGAAGAGCAGTACTTC CASSLTGLAGEEQYF
- few TRBJ2-4 TRBV16 TGTGCCAGCAGCCAGGGGACCCCGGAGAGCATTCAGTACTTC CASSQGTPESIQYF